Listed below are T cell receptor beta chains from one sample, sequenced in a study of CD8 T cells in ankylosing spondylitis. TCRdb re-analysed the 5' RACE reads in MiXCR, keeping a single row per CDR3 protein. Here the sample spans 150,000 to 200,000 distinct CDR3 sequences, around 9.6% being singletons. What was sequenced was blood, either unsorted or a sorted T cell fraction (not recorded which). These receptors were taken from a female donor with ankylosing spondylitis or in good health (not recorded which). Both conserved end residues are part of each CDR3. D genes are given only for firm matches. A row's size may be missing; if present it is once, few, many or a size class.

DNA: TGTGCCAGCAGCCACGGGACAGAACTATACAATGAGCAGTTCTTC; CDR3: CASSHGTELYNEQFF; size: few; J: TRBJ2-1; D: TRBD1; V: TRBV6-2/TRBV6-3
DNA: TGTGCCAGCAGCCCCCTCCGGACTGGGGCCAACGTCCTGACTTTC; CDR3: CASSPLRTGANVLTF; size: few; J: TRBJ2-6; D: NA; V: TRBV28
DNA: TGTGCCACCAGCAGAGATGCCGGGACAGGAGGTTACGAGCAGTACTTC; CDR3: CATSRDAGTGGYEQYF; size: NA; J: TRBJ2-7; D: TRBD1; V: TRBV15
DNA: TGTGCCAGCAGCTCGGGGGGGAAGGAGACCCAGTACTTC; CDR3: CASSSGGKETQYF; size: NA; J: TRBJ2-5; D: TRBD2; V: TRBV9
DNA: TGTGCCAGCAGCTCCACCCACAGAGAGGCTTTCTTT; CDR3: CASSSTHREAFF; size: many; J: TRBJ1-1; D: NA; V: TRBV7-4
DNA: TGTGCCAGCAGTTTCGGACACCCCAGCTCTGGAAACACCATATATTTT; CDR3: CASSFGHPSSGNTIYF; size: NA; J: TRBJ1-3; D: NA; V: TRBV27
DNA: TGTGCCAGCAGTCGCAGTTATAGCAATCAGCCCCAGCATTTT; CDR3: CASSRSYSNQPQHF; size: few; J: TRBJ1-5; D: NA; V: TRBV6-2/TRBV6-3
DNA: TGTGCCAGCAGTCCTCTACTAGCGGGGTACACCGGGGAGCTGTTTTTT; CDR3: CASSPLLAGYTGELFF; size: NA; J: TRBJ2-2; D: TRBD2; V: TRBV28
DNA: TGTGCCGCACAGGGGAATGAGCAGTTCTTC; CDR3: CAAQGNEQFF; size: NA; J: TRBJ2-1; D: TRBD1; V: TRBV30
DNA: TGTGCCAGCAGTCCTTACCAGAGGGACAGTCAGTACTTC; CDR3: CASSPYQRDSQYF; size: few; J: TRBJ2-4; D: TRBD1; V: TRBV6-2/TRBV6-3
DNA: TGCAGTGCTAGGGCGAAGCCCCAGCATTTT; CDR3: CSARAKPQHF; size: few; J: TRBJ1-5; D: NA; V: TRBV20-1
DNA: TGTGCCAGCAGCCCATTGACAGGAAGAGGCGGGGAGCTGTTTTTT; CDR3: CASSPLTGRGGELFF; size: many; J: TRBJ2-2; D: NA; V: TRBV4-2
DNA: TGTGCCAGCAGCCCCGGGACGGTCAACTATGGCTACACCTTC; CDR3: CASSPGTVNYGYTF; size: many; J: TRBJ1-2; D: NA; V: TRBV12-3/TRBV12-4
DNA: TGTGCCAGCAGCTATTGGACTAGCGGGAGGTATGAGCAGTTCTTC; CDR3: CASSYWTSGRYEQFF; size: many; J: TRBJ2-1; D: TRBD2; V: TRBV12-3/TRBV12-4
DNA: TGTGCCAGCAGTTGGGAAGCGGGAGGGTACTACAATGAGCAGTTCTTC; CDR3: CASSWEAGGYYNEQFF; size: few; J: TRBJ2-1; D: TRBD2; V: TRBV2
DNA: TGTGCCAGCAGTTACGCCAGGGGCGGCTTGTACGAGCAGTACTTC; CDR3: CASSYARGGLYEQYF; size: NA; J: TRBJ2-7; D: NA; V: TRBV6-2/TRBV6-3
DNA: TGTGCCAGCAGCCCAGCACCGGGACTAGTCCACAATGAGCAGTTCTTC; CDR3: CASSPAPGLVHNEQFF; size: NA; J: TRBJ2-1; D: TRBD2; V: TRBV5-6
DNA: TGTGCCAGCAGCTCCGACAGGCCTTACGAGCAGTACTTC; CDR3: CASSSDRPYEQYF; size: many; J: TRBJ2-7; D: NA; V: TRBV7-2
DNA: TGTGCCAGCAGTGAATATTTTCCGACAGGACCTACCGGGGAGCTGTTTTTT; CDR3: CASSEYFPTGPTGELFF; size: many; J: TRBJ2-2; D: NA; V: TRBV25-1
DNA: TGTGCCAGCAGTTACTCTGACAGCTACGAGCAGTACTTC; CDR3: CASSYSDSYEQYF; size: many; J: TRBJ2-7; D: NA; V: TRBV6-5
DNA: TGTGCCAGCAGCTCCGGAAGGGAGCTCACAGATACGCAGTATTTT; CDR3: CASSSGRELTDTQYF; size: few; J: TRBJ2-3; D: NA; V: TRBV9
DNA: TGTGCCAGCAGCTTAGGAGACGAATTGGGCTACAATGAGCAGTTCTTC; CDR3: CASSLGDELGYNEQFF; size: many; J: TRBJ2-1; D: NA; V: TRBV11-2
DNA: TGTGCCAGCAGCTTAAACCACTACGAGCAGTACTTC; CDR3: CASSLNHYEQYF; size: few; J: TRBJ2-7; D: NA; V: TRBV7-2
DNA: TGTGCCAGCAGCTTAGTTAGCGGGACCTACAATGAGCAGTTCTTC; CDR3: CASSLVSGTYNEQFF; size: NA; J: TRBJ2-1; D: TRBD2; V: TRBV7-9
DNA: TGCAGTGCTAGAGATTACGGGGCCAACGTCCTGACTTTC; CDR3: CSARDYGANVLTF; size: few; J: TRBJ2-6; D: NA; V: TRBV20-1
DNA: TGTGCCAGCAGCCCGACAGCTTTCTCCTACAATGAGCAGTTCTTC; CDR3: CASSPTAFSYNEQFF; size: few; J: TRBJ2-1; D: NA; V: TRBV4-2
DNA: TGTGCCAGCAGTTTCGGACTAGCGGGATACACCGGGGAGCTGTTTTTT; CDR3: CASSFGLAGYTGELFF; size: many; J: TRBJ2-2; D: TRBD2; V: TRBV12-3/TRBV12-4
DNA: TGCGCCAGCAGCTCCTCCGGGAGCGGCGAGGAGTACTTC; CDR3: CASSSSGSGEEYF; size: many; J: TRBJ2-7; D: NA; V: TRBV5-1
DNA: TGCGCCAGCAGCCAAGACGTTGGTGCGGAGGGGACGTCCTACGAGCAGTACTTC; CDR3: CASSQDVGAEGTSYEQYF; size: NA; J: TRBJ2-7; D: NA; V: TRBV4-1
DNA: TGTGCCAGCAGTTCCTTAGAGGTGGGGCGGGACGAGCAGTACTTC; CDR3: CASSSLEVGRDEQYF; size: many; J: TRBJ2-7; D: NA; V: TRBV27
DNA: TGTGCCAGCAGCGTGGGCGTTACATCCTACGAGCAGTACTTC; CDR3: CASSVGVTSYEQYF; size: few; J: TRBJ2-7; D: NA; V: TRBV9
DNA: TGTGCCAGCAGCGAACGGACAGGGTCCGCAGATACGCAGTATTTT; CDR3: CASSERTGSADTQYF; size: NA; J: TRBJ2-3; D: TRBD1; V: TRBV11-2
DNA: TGTGCCAGCAGTGGGACAGGGAGCACAGATACGCAGTATTTT; CDR3: CASSGTGSTDTQYF; size: many; J: TRBJ2-3; D: TRBD1; V: TRBV27
DNA: TGTGCCAGCAGCAGTGCAGATCAGCCCCAGCATTTT; CDR3: CASSSADQPQHF; size: NA; J: TRBJ1-5; D: NA; V: TRBV7-9
DNA: TGTGCCAGCAGCAAATGGGTTAGCGGAAACACCGGGGAGCTGTTTTTT; CDR3: CASSKWVSGNTGELFF; size: NA; J: TRBJ2-2; D: NA; V: TRBV21-1
DNA: TGTGCCAGCAGTCCTGGACGGGCCTACGAGCAGTACTTC; CDR3: CASSPGRAYEQYF; size: many; J: TRBJ2-7; D: NA; V: TRBV7-8
DNA: TGTGCCAGCAGTTGGGTATTGCCAGATACGCAGTATTTT; CDR3: CASSWVLPDTQYF; size: NA; J: TRBJ2-3; D: NA; V: TRBV6-2/TRBV6-3
DNA: TGTGCCAGCAGCTTCGATGGTTCGGTTGAAGCTTTCTTT; CDR3: CASSFDGSVEAFF; size: NA; J: TRBJ1-1; D: NA; V: TRBV7-9
DNA: TGTGCCAGCACTACGGGGATAGAGGAATCGGCAGATACGCAGTATTTT; CDR3: CASTTGIEESADTQYF; size: NA; J: TRBJ2-3; D: NA; V: TRBV3-1
DNA: TGTGCCAGCAGTTTATCGGGCAGGGGGATAGCCAAAAACATTCAGTACTTC; CDR3: CASSLSGRGIAKNIQYF; size: NA; J: TRBJ2-4; D: TRBD1; V: TRBV28
DNA: TGTGCCAGCAGTTCCCAGGACGGGAGTAACACCGGGGAGCTGTTTTTT; CDR3: CASSSQDGSNTGELFF; size: NA; J: TRBJ2-2; D: NA; V: TRBV5-6
DNA: TGTGCCATCACGACTACAGGGGAAGAAGAGCAGTTCTTC; CDR3: CAITTTGEEEQFF; size: few; J: TRBJ2-1; D: TRBD1; V: TRBV12-3/TRBV12-4
DNA: TGTGCCAGCAGCCAAGATAGGACTTTTTACGAGCAGTACTTC; CDR3: CASSQDRTFYEQYF; size: NA; J: TRBJ2-7; D: NA; V: TRBV14
DNA: TGCAGCGTTGCTGGGGGAACCGACTATGGCTACACCTTC; CDR3: CSVAGGTDYGYTF; size: many; J: TRBJ1-2; D: NA; V: TRBV29-1
DNA: TGTGCCAGCACAGGGGTGGGTTCACCCCTCCACTTT; CDR3: CASTGVGSPLHF; size: NA; J: TRBJ1-6; D: NA; V: TRBV12-3/TRBV12-4
DNA: TGTGCCAGCAGCCAAGGGGGCCTTCAAAGATTATTGACAACTAATGAAAAACTGTTTTTT; CDR3: CASSQGGLQRLLTTNEKLFF; size: few; J: TRBJ1-4; D: NA; V: TRBV4-2
DNA: TGTGCCAACCCGTTGGGTTCTGCCAAAAACATTCAGTACTTC; CDR3: CANPLGSAKNIQYF; size: many; J: TRBJ2-4; D: NA; V: TRBV2
DNA: TGTGCCACCAGTAGGGGGAATAAACACACAGATACGCAGTATTTT; CDR3: CATSRGNKHTDTQYF; size: many; J: TRBJ2-3; D: NA; V: TRBV9
DNA: TGCAGCGTTGAAGCCCCCAGAGGGGTACACACCGGGGAGCTGTTTTTT; CDR3: CSVEAPRGVHTGELFF; size: many; J: TRBJ2-2; D: NA; V: TRBV29-1
DNA: TGCAGCGTTGTCGTATGGGACAGGGCCGGAGATACGCAGTATTTT; CDR3: CSVVVWDRAGDTQYF; size: NA; J: TRBJ2-3; D: TRBD1; V: TRBV29-1
DNA: TGTGCCAGCAGCCCAACCTACACAGATACGCAGTATTTT; CDR3: CASSPTYTDTQYF; size: few; J: TRBJ2-3; D: NA; V: TRBV5-6
DNA: TGCAGTGCTAGATGGGGCGAGCAGTACTTC; CDR3: CSARWGEQYF; size: NA; J: TRBJ2-7; D: NA; V: TRBV20-1